This T cell receptor (beta chain) was sequenced for a study of blood T cell repertoires in COVID-19. On the study more broadly: Samples came from the United States, Italy and Spain, spanning acute and convalescent COVID-19. The cDNA or gDNA used as material had been derived from T cells, B-cell-depleted T cells, or PBMCs.

In the study's own analysis: Researchers report that nucleated cell counts were estimated from reference gene primer amplification. Data came from immunoSEQ multiplex PCR; TCRdb stores just in-frame clones and leaves some out. That table furnishes V, J and clone size, whereas the DNA furnished D and trimming. Among approximately 240,000 clones listed, 80% to 85% were seen once. Trimming took 9 bases from V and 2 from J; bases not matched to a gene: 6. The CDR3 is 13 residues long. Germline CDR1 and CDR2: SGHAT and FQDESV (reference sequence). The chain carries TRBV11-1 and TRBJ2-7; TRBD2 matches 8 bases. The TCR comes from a woman aged 55-75 years with acute or convalescent COVID-19. The sequenced sample consisted of peripheral blood. CDR3 loop: CASRGGGTYEQYF. CDR3 sequence (DNA): TGTGCCAGTCGTGGCGGGGGGACCTACGAGCAGTACTTC. The whole variable domain, remainder taken from reference TRBV11-1 and TRBJ2-7, is EAEVAQSPRYKITEKSQAVAFWCDPISGHATLYWYRQILGQGPELLVQFQDESVVDDSQLPKDRFSAERLKGVDSTLKIQPAELGDSAMYLCASRGGGTYEQYFGPGTRLTVT.